The 6 T cell receptor beta chains listed next were all sequenced from one sample in a study of T cell responses to AZD1222 COVID-19 vaccine. Generated by immunoSEQ multiplex PCR, the TCRdb table keeps only in-frame clones and is missing some. Of around 120,000 clones listed, 70% to 90% are singletons. The specimen comprised peripheral blood, sampled on day 0 of MenACWY control vaccination. The source of these receptors is an adult in good health.

The chain is built from TRBV19 and TRBJ1-6; 10 bases align to TRBD1. CDR3 length: 15 residues. Trimming cost V 3 bases and J 9 bases; bases outside gene matches: 5. Germline CDR1 and CDR2: LNHDA and SQIVND (reference sequence). The CDR3 region has the DNA TGTGCCAGTAGTATCTCTGGGACAGGGGTTTCACCCCTCCACTTT. Encoded protein: CASSISGTGVSPLHF.

The chain combines TRBV9 with TRBJ2-3; TRBD2 matches 12 bases. Trimming at V came to 4 bases and at J to 3 bases, leaving 9 bases not matched to a gene. CDR3 length equals 17 residues. CDR1 and CDR2 (germline): SGDLS, YYNGEE. CDR3 sequence: CASSRLGLAGLTDTQYF. The CDR3 bases are TGTGCCAGCAGCCGACTTGGACTAGCGGGGCTTACAGATACGCAGTATTTT.

This clone was observed a single time. The V call is TRBV5-5, the J call TRBJ1-1; D gene uncertain. Germline V gene lookup returns CDR1 SGHKS and CDR2 YYEKEE (reference sequence). The CDR3 is made up of 15 amino acids. V lost 0 bases and J lost 5, with 14 bases in between. In DNA form, the CDR3 reads TGTGCCAGCAGCTTGGGGGTAGGGCTCGGAACTGAAGCTTTCTTT. Translated, it gives CASSLGVGLGTEAFF.

This chain connects TRBV10-2 to TRBJ2-5; TRBD2 aligns across 7 bases. The CDR3 is 16 residues long. Germline V gene data show CDR1 as WSHSY and CDR2 as SAAADI. The trim removed 3 bases at V and 1 base at J, leaving 8 bases unmatched. The CDR3 sequence: CASSDPSGPTQETQYF. The CDR3 DNA sequence: TGCGCCAGCAGTGACCCTAGCGGCCCAACCCAAGAGACCCAGTACTTC.

This clone was counted a few times. This rearrangement joins TRBV2 to TRBJ1-4; D is uncertain. The CDR3 runs 14 residues. Trimming took off 4 bases at V and 8 bases at J, with 14 bases between the two ends. CDR1 is SNHLY, CDR2 FYNNEI, per germline. CDR3 protein: CASSVRPRGEKLFF. CDR3 DNA sequence: TGTGCCAGCAGTGTTCGGCCACGCGGAGAAAAACTGTTTTTT.

The chain has TRBV19 and TRBJ1-6; D is uncertain. The CDR3 spans 14 residues. V was cut by 3 bases and J by 10 bases, with 13 bases left in between. Germline CDR1 reads LNHDA; CDR2 reads SQIVND (reference sequence). Here the CDR3 DNA reads TGTGCCAGTAGTATGTCTAGGGCTGCCTCACCCCTCCACTTT. Encoded protein: CASSMSRAASPLHF. Together with reference TRBV19 and TRBJ1-6, the CDR3 gives the full variable domain: DGGITQSPKYLFRKEGQNVTLSCEQNLNHDAMYWYRQDPGQGLRLIYYSQIVNDFQKGDIAEGYSVSREKKESFPLTVTSAQKNPTAFYLCASSMSRAASPLHFGNGTRLTVT.